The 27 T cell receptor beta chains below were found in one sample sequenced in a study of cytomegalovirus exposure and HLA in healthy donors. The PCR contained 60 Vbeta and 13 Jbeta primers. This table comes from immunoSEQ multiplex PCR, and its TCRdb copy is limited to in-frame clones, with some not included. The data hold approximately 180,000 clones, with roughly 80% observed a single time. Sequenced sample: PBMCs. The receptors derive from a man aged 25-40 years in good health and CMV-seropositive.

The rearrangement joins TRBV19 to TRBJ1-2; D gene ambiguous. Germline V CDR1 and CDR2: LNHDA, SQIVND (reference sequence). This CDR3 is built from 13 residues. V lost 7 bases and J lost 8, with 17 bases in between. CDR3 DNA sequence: TGTGCCAGTACGCGGACTTCGCCGGGGGGCTACACCTTC. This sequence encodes CASTRTSPGGYTF.

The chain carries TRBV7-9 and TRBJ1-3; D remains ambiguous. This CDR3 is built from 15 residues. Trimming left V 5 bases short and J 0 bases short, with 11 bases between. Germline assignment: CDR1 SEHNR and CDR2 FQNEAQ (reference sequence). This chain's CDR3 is CASSPLFVSGNTIYF. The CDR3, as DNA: TGTGCCAGCAGCCCCCTGTTCGTCTCTGGAAACACCATATATTTT. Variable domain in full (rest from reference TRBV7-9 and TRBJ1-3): DTGVSQNPRHKITKRGQNVTFRCDPISEHNRLYWYRQTLGQGPEFLTYFQNEAQLEKSRLLSDRFSAERPKGSFSTLEIQRTEQGDSAMYLCASSPLFVSGNTIYFGEGSWLTVV.

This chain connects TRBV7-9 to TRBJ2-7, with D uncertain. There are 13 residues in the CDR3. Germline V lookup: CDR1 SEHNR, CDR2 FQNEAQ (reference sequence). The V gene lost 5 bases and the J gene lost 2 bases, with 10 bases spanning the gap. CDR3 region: CASSRNGPYEQYF. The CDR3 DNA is TGTGCCAGCAGCCGGAATGGGCCCTACGAGCAGTACTTC.

CDR3: CATSRGRYYGYTF. In DNA, the CDR3 is TGTGCCACCAGCAGAGGTCGTTACTATGGCTACACCTTC. The chain employs TRBV15 and TRBJ1-2; unclear D gene. Germline lookup yields CDR1 LNHNV and CDR2 YYDKDF (reference sequence). With 1 base removed from V and 3 bases from J, the gap between germline ends came to 6 bases. This CDR3 contains 13 residues.

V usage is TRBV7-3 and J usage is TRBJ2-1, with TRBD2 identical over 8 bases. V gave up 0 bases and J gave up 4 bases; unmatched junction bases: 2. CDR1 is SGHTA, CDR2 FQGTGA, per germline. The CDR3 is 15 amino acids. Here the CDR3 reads CASSLTGLAYNEQFF. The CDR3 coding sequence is TGTGCCAGCAGCTTAACCGGACTAGCTTACAATGAGCAGTTCTTC.

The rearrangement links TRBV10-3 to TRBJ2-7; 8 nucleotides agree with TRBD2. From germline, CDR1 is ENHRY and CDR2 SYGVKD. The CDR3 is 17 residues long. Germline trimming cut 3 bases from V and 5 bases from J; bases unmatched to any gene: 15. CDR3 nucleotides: TGTGCCATCAGTGACCCACCACCTGGCGGGAGGCGGGACGAGCAGTACTTC. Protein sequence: CAISDPPPGGRRDEQYF.

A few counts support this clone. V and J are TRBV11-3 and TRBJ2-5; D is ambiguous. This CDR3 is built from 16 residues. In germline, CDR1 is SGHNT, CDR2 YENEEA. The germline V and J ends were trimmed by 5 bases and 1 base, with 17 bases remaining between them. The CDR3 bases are TGTGCCAGCAGCCGTAACCCCTCGACAACCCAAGAGACCCAGTACTTC. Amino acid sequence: CASSRNPSTTQETQYF.

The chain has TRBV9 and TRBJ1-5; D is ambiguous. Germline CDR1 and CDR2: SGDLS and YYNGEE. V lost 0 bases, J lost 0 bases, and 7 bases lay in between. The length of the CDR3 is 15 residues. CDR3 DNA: TGTGCCAGCAGCGTAGGAGGGATTAGCAATCAGCCCCAGCATTTT. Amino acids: CASSVGGISNQPQHF.

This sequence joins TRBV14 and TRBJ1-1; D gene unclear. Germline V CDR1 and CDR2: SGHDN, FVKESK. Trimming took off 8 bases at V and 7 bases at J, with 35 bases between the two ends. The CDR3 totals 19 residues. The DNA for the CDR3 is TGTGCCAGCGGGTCCTCCCCTCCCGGACCTTATAAGGCGGAGGTTGAAGCTTTCTTT. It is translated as CASGSSPPGPYKAEVEAFF.

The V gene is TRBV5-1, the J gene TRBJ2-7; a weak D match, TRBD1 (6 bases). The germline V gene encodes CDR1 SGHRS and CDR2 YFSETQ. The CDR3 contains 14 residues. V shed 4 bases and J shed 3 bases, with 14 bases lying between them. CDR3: CASSPDSNVYEQYF. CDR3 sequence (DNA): TGCGCCAGCAGCCCGGACAGTAACGTCTACGAGCAGTACTTC.

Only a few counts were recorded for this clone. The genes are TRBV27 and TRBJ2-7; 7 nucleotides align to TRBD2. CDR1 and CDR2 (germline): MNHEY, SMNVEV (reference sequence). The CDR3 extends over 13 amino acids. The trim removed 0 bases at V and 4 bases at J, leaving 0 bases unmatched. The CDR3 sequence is CASSLSSGYEQYF. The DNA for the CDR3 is TGTGCCAGCAGTTTATCTAGCGGGTACGAGCAGTACTTC.

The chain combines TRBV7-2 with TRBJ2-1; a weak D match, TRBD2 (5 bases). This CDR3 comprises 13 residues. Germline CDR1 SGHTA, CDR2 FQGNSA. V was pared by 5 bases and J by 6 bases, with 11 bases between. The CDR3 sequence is CASSATRGNEQFF. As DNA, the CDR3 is TGTGCCAGCAGCGCTACACGGGGCAATGAGCAGTTCTTC. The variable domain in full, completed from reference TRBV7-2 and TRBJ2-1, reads GAGVSQSPSNKVTEKGKDVELRCDPISGHTALYWYRQSLGQGLEFLIYFQGNSAPDKSGLPSDRFSAERTGGSVSTLTIQRTQQEDSAVYLCASSATRGNEQFFGPGTRLTVL.

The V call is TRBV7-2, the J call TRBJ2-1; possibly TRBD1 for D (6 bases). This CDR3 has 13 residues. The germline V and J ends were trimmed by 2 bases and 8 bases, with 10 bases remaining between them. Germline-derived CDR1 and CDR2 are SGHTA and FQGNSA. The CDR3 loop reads CASSLRTAYEQFF. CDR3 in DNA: TGTGCCAGCAGCTTAAGGACAGCATATGAGCAGTTCTTC.

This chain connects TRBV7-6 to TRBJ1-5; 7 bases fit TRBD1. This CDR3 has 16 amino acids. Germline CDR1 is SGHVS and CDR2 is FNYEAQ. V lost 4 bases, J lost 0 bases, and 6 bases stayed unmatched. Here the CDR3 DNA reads TGTGCCAGCAGCTCTACTGGGACAGCTAGCAATCAGCCCCAGCATTTT. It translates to CASSSTGTASNQPQHF.

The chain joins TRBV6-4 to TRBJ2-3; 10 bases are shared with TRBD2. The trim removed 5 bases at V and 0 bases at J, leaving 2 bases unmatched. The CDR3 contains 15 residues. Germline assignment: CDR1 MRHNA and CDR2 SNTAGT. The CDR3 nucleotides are TGTGCCAGCAGTTCTAGCGGGGGTAGCACAGATACGCAGTATTTT. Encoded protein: CASSSSGGSTDTQYF.

CDR3 residues: CSVNSVGLETQYF. CDR3 DNA sequence: TGCAGCGTGAACTCGGTGGGGCTGGAGACCCAGTACTTC. This chain links TRBV29-1 with TRBJ2-5; tentative D call: TRBD1 (5 bases). Trimming removed 6 bases at V and 5 bases at J, with 16 bases between. CDR3 size: 13 residues. From germline, CDR1 is SQVTM and CDR2 ANQGSEA.

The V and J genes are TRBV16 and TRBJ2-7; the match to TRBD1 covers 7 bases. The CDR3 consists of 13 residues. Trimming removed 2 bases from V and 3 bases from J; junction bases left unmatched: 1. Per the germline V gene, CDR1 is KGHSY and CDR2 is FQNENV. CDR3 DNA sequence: TGTGCCAGCAGCCAAGGGACAGTCTACGAGCAGTACTTC. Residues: CASSQGTVYEQYF.

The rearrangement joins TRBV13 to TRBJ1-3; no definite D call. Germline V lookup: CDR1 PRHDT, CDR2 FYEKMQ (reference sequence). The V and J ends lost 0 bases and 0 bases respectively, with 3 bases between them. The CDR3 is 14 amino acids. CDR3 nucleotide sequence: TGTGCCAGCAGCTTAGGCGGCTCTGGAAACACCATATATTTT. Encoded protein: CASSLGGSGNTIYF.

This CDR3 is CASSLTTEGARAFF. The CDR3 region has the DNA TGCGCCAGCAGCTTGACGACAGAGGGGGCGCGGGCTTTCTTT. This rearrangement joins TRBV5-1 to TRBJ1-1; 7 positions match TRBD1. Germline loops: CDR1 SGHRS, CDR2 YFSETQ. The CDR3 loop spans 14 amino acids. The V and J ends lost 1 base and 11 bases, in that order; junction bases with no gene match: 11.

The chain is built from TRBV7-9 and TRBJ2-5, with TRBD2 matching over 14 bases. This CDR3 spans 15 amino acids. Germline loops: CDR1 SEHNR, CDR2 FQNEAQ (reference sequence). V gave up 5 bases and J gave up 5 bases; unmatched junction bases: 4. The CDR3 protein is CASSVGTSGGETQYF. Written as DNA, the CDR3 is TGTGCCAGCAGCGTGGGGACTAGCGGGGGTGAGACCCAGTACTTC.

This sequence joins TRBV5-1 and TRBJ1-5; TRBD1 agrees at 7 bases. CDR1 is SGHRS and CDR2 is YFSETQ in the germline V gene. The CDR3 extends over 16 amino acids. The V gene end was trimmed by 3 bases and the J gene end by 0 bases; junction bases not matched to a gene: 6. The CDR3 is CASSSGGTDSNQPQHF. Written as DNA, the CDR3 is TGCGCCAGCAGCTCCGGCGGGACAGATAGCAATCAGCCCCAGCATTTT.

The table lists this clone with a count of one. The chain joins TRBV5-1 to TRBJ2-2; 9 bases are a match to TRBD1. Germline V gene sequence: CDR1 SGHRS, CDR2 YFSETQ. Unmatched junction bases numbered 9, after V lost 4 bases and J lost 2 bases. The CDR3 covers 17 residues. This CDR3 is CASSGGTGIPNTGELFF. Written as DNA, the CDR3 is TGCGCCAGCAGCGGCGGGACAGGGATTCCCAACACCGGGGAGCTGTTTTTT.

The CDR3 spells CASRTLSGSLSYEQYF. In DNA form, the CDR3 reads TGTGCCAGCAGAACCCTCTCAGGGTCCCTCTCCTACGAGCAGTACTTC. The chain combines TRBV28 with TRBJ2-7; D possibly corresponds to TRBD1 (5 bases). The CDR3 runs to 16 residues. Trimming took off 6 bases at V and 0 bases at J, with 18 bases between the two ends. Germline-derived CDR1 and CDR2 are MDHEN and SYDVKM. Looking up the rest from reference TRBV28 and TRBJ2-7 gives the full variable domain: DVKVTQSSRYLVKRTGEKVFLECVQDMDHENMFWYRQDPGLGLRLIYFSYDVKMKEKGDIPEGYSVSREKKERFSLILESASTNQTSMYLCASRTLSGSLSYEQYFGPGTRLTVT.

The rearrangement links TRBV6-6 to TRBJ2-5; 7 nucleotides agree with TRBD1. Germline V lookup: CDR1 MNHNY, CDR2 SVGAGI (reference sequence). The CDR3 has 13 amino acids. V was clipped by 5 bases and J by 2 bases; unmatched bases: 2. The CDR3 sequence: CASSGTAQETQYF. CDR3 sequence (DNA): TGTGCCAGCAGTGGGACAGCTCAAGAGACCCAGTACTTC.

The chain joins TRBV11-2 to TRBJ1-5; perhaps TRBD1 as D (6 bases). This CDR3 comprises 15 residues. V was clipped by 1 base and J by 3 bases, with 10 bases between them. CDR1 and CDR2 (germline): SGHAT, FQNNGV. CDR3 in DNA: TGTGCCAGCAGCTTAGGAACAGGGTTCAATCAGCCCCAGCATTTT. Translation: CASSLGTGFNQPQHF. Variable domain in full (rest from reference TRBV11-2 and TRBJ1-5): EAGVAQSPRYKIIEKRQSVAFWCNPISGHATLYWYQQILGQGPKLLIQFQNNGVVDDSQLPKDRFSAERLKGVDSTLKIQPAKLEDSAVYLCASSLGTGFNQPQHFGDGTRLSIL.

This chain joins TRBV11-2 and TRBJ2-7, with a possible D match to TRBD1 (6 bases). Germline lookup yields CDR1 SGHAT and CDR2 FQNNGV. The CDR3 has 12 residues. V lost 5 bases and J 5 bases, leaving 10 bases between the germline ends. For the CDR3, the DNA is TGTGCCAGCAGCCTCCAGGGGCACGAGCAGTACTTC. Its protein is CASSLQGHEQYF.

The DNA for the CDR3 is TGTGCTAGTGGTTTGGTACGAGCAGGCAGGGAGGGACGCGCAGATACGCAGTATTTT. It yields the protein CASGLVRAGREGRADTQYF. The rearrangement joins TRBV12-5 to TRBJ2-3, with 7 bases fitting TRBD2. V dropped 0 bases and J dropped 4; count of bases not matched to a gene: 16. The CDR3 has 19 residues. Germline V gene lookup returns CDR1 LGHNT and CDR2 FRNRAP.